This T cell receptor beta chain was captured by sequencing in a study of blood T cell repertoires in COVID-19. Overall study: T cells, B-cell-depleted T cells, or PBMCs supplied cDNA or gDNA.

Sequencing used immunoSEQ multiplex PCR; TCRdb keeps in-frame clones, though not all of them. In the table there are 370,000 or so clones, roughly 86% of which are singletons. This CDR3 is 14 amino acids long. Germline V gene lookup returns CDR1 LNHDA and CDR2 SQIVND (reference sequence). Trimming removed 6 bases at V and 4 bases at J, with 12 bases between. For recovered donors of Cohort 3, there were two negative PCRs, clearance, or symptom resolution. This receptor was obtained from a man aged 25-45 years who had recovered from COVID-19. The specimen sequenced was PBMCs or T cells enriched from blood (not recorded which). The rearrangement links TRBV19 to TRBJ2-2, with D unresolved. This chain's CDR3 is CASSPGRITGELFF. The CDR3 DNA reads as TGTGCCAGTAGCCCCGGCAGGATCACCGGGGAGCTGTTTTTT.